Below, 25 T cell receptor beta chains from the same sample are listed, as sequenced in a study of blood T cells in healthy people across ages. The authors ran a second PCR of about 7 to 12 cycles using a sample-barcoded 5' primer and a J-beta primer mix. TCRdb ran MiXCR on the 5' RACE reads and lists one entry per CDR3 protein. The sample has about 800,000 distinct CDR3 sequences, approximately 25% seen once. The same data also went into a second study, on T cells of mothers and their children.

The sequenced sample consisted of blood. The receptor set was obtained from a boy aged 10-17 years in good health.

The gene calls are TRBV2 and TRBJ2-5; 12 bases fit TRBD2. The ends lost 8 bases at V and 4 bases at J; junction bases unmatched: 14. CDR3 length: 17 amino acids. Germline CDR1 is SNHLY and CDR2 is FYNNEI. For the CDR3, the DNA is TGTGCCAGCCTTCTGAGACTAGCGGGGGAAGTGCCAGAGACCCAGTACTTC. It encodes CASLLRLAGEVPETQYF.

This clonotype has just a few counts. This sequence joins TRBV4-1 and TRBJ1-1; D unresolved. Trimming stripped 1 base from V and 8 bases from J, with 11 bases between. Germline CDR1 is MGHRA and CDR2 is YSYEKL. The CDR3 is 13 residues long. The CDR3 coding sequence is TGCGCCAGCAGCCAAGCAAGGAGTACCGAAGCTTTCTTT. It specifies CASSQARSTEAFF.

The rearrangement uses TRBV4-3 and TRBJ2-4; D remains unclear. The V gene lost 0 bases and the J gene lost 2 bases, with 8 bases spanning the gap. The CDR3 extends over 15 amino acids. Germline loops: CDR1 LGHNA, CDR2 YSLEER. CDR3 protein: CASSQEYATKNIQYF. In nucleotides, the CDR3 is TGCGCCAGCAGCCAAGAGTACGCCACCAAAAACATTCAGTACTTC.

In this sample, this clonotype turned up a few times. This chain connects TRBV7-9 to TRBJ2-3; D perhaps matches TRBD1 (6 bases). The CDR3 runs 15 residues. Germline loops: CDR1 SEHNR, CDR2 FQNEAQ (reference sequence). Deletions cut 1 base from V and 6 bases from J, with 14 bases between. The CDR3 bases are TGTGCCAGCAGCTTAGGGGCAGGGGTACCGGATACGCAGTATTTT. Its translation: CASSLGAGVPDTQYF.

The chain employs TRBV2 and TRBJ1-5, with 10 bases fitting TRBD1. Per germline, CDR1 SNHLY and CDR2 FYNNEI. This CDR3 comprises 15 residues. V lost 5 bases, J lost 4 bases, and 5 bases stayed unmatched. CDR3 sequence (DNA): TGTGCCAGCAGTAACGGACAGGGGGAGAATCAGCCCCAGCATTTT. Protein product: CASSNGQGENQPQHF.

The rearrangement links TRBV6-2 or TRBV6-3 to TRBJ1-5; 12 bases map to TRBD1. The CDR3 is 19 amino acids. Trimming cost V 2 bases and J 1 base; bases outside gene matches: 9. The germline V gene encodes CDR1 MNHEY and CDR2 SVGEGT. The CDR3 loop reads CASSYLAGTGGASNQPQHF. CDR3 in DNA: TGTGCCAGCAGTTACCTCGCCGGGACAGGGGGCGCGAGCAATCAGCCCCAGCATTTT.

This clonotype was detected a few times. This chain uses TRBV20-1 with TRBJ2-3; maybe TRBD2 (6 bases). V lost 6 bases to trimming and J lost 1 base, with 14 bases between them. The CDR3 totals 14 residues. CDR1 and CDR2 from the germline V gene are DFQATT and SNEGSKA (reference sequence). The CDR3 spells CSAETSGGTDTQYF. The CDR3 nucleotides read TGCAGTGCCGAAACTTCGGGGGGCACAGATACGCAGTATTTT.

The genes are TRBV5-5 and TRBJ1-6; D is ambiguous. Germline lookup yields CDR1 SGHKS and CDR2 YYEKEE (reference sequence). CDR3 length: 15 residues. Trimming removed 0 bases from V and 10 bases from J, with 14 bases in between. The CDR3 DNA follows: TGTGCCAGCAGCTTGGATCACTCCTCGGGGTCACCCCTCCACTTT. As protein: CASSLDHSSGSPLHF.

This clonotype was recorded a few times. V and J are TRBV5-1 and TRBJ2-7, with D possibly TRBD2 on 5 matching bases. The ends were cut back, 4 bases at V and 4 bases at J, with 15 bases in the middle. From germline, CDR1 is SGHRS and CDR2 YFSETQ. CDR3 length: 14 residues. The CDR3 loop reads CASSVDYQQYEQYF. DNA for the CDR3: TGCGCCAGCAGCGTCGACTACCAGCAATACGAGCAGTACTTC.

The V call is TRBV29-1, the J call TRBJ2-5; D unclear. CDR3 size: 12 residues. Germline lookup yields CDR1 SQVTM and CDR2 ANQGSEA. V was trimmed by 5 bases and J by 2 bases, leaving 9 bases between them. CDR3 coding DNA: TGCAGCGTTCGTCACAGACAAGAGACCCAGTACTTC. It translates to CSVRHRQETQYF.

The genes are TRBV7-2 and TRBJ2-5; the D is unclear. The DNA end is more similar to TRBJ2-7, so the J call may be wrong. The CDR3 sequence is 14 residues long. Germline lookup yields CDR1 SGHTA and CDR2 FQGNSA. The CDR3 sequence: CASSAKFSPYEQYF. The CDR3 DNA is TGTGCCAGCAGCGCCAAATTCTCTCCCTACGAGCAGTACTTC.

This clonotype was picked up a small number of times. The chain recombines TRBV20-1 with TRBJ1-6; 7 bases are shared with TRBD1. Germline lookup yields CDR1 DFQATT and CDR2 SNEGSKA (reference sequence). The CDR3 totals 14 residues. The CDR3 loop reads CSGKGQGDNSPLHF. CDR3 nucleotide sequence: TGCAGCGGAAAGGGGCAGGGGGATAATTCACCCCTCCACTTT.

Comment on this clonotype: Germline is not matched at one junction end, which may reflect a read error. V is TRBV5-1 and J is TRBJ1-3, with TRBD1 as a possible D gene (5 bases). The CDR3 has 14 residues. Germline V CDR1 and CDR2: SGHRS, YFSETQ. CDR3 DNA sequence: TGCGCCAGTAGCTTGGAGGGGATCGGAAACACCATATATTTT. This translates into CASSLEGIGNTIYF.

CDR3 region: CASSLFPSWVTDTQYF. The CDR3 DNA sequence: TGTGCCAGCAGCTTGTTCCCTAGTTGGGTCACAGATACGCAGTATTTT. This sequence joins TRBV5-5 and TRBJ2-3; D remains ambiguous. CDR1 is SGHKS and CDR2 is YYEKEE in the germline V gene (reference sequence). V was shortened by 1 base and J by 2 bases, with 14 bases between the two germline ends. The CDR3 is 16 amino acids.

The genes are TRBV13 and TRBJ2-3; 10 bases fit TRBD2. CDR3 length: 17 residues. Germline V gene sequence: CDR1 PRHDT, CDR2 FYEKMQ (reference sequence). J gave up 4 bases and V 3 bases, and 10 bases lay outside the gene matches. The chain's CDR3 is CASSFQPSGSPSDTQYF. The DNA of the CDR3 is TGTGCCAGCAGCTTCCAACCTAGCGGGAGTCCCTCAGATACGCAGTATTTT.

The chain combines TRBV6-2 or TRBV6-3 with TRBJ1-5, with D possibly TRBD1 on 6 matching bases. The CDR3 extends over 15 amino acids. Germline V gene sequence: CDR1 MNHEY, CDR2 SVGEGT. Between the trimmed V and J ends, which lost 4 bases and 2 bases, there was a span of 12 bases. CDR3 bases: TGTGCCAGCAGTTCGTACAGGGAGGGCAATCAGCCCCAGCATTTT. The encoded protein is CASSSYREGNQPQHF.

The chain couples TRBV6-2 or TRBV6-3 to TRBJ1-2; weak D call: TRBD1 (6 bases). V gave up 7 bases and J gave up 2 bases, with 14 bases separating them. Germline V lookup: CDR1 MNHEY, CDR2 SVGEGT. The CDR3 extends over 14 amino acids. CDR3 sequence reads: CASNTQGGNYGYTF. CDR3 sequence (DNA): TGTGCCAGCAACACACAGGGAGGCAACTATGGCTACACCTTC.

This clonotype was seen a few times. The chain has TRBV12-3 or TRBV12-4 and TRBJ1-2; 9 bases map to TRBD1. Trimming cost V 6 bases and J 4 bases; bases outside gene matches: 12. CDR3 length: 16 amino acids. CDR3 residues: CASSPQGDREAYGYTF. In DNA form, the CDR3 reads TGTGCCAGCAGCCCCCAAGGGGACAGGGAGGCCTATGGCTACACCTTC.

The rearrangement joins TRBV25-1 to TRBJ1-1; D not resolved. CDR1 and CDR2 (germline): MGHDK, SYGVNS. This CDR3 spans 12 amino acids. CDR3: CAVRGKNTEAFF. The CDR3 DNA reads as TGTGCTGTTCGCGGGAAGAACACTGAAGCTTTCTTT.

There are a few counts of this clonotype. V usage is TRBV4-3 and J usage is TRBJ1-6; no reliable D call. Looked up from germline, CDR1 is LGHNA and CDR2 is YSLEER. Trimming cost V 0 bases and J 6 bases, with 12 bases left between them. This CDR3 has 16 amino acids. DNA of the CDR3: TGCGCCAGCAGCCAAGATCCCAGGCCCGGTAATTCACCCCTCCACTTT. Amino acids: CASSQDPRPGNSPLHF.

This clonotype was picked up a small number of times. The CDR3 DNA sequence: TGTGCCAGCAGCCGCAGACAGGATCCCTACGAGCAGTACTTC. This translates into CASSRRQDPYEQYF. The gene calls are TRBV5-6 and TRBJ2-7, with D perhaps matching TRBD1 (6 bases). Germline lookup yields CDR1 SGHDT and CDR2 YYEEEE. V gave up 4 bases and J gave up 2 bases, with 13 bases separating them. This CDR3 is 14 amino acids long.

This chain uses TRBV15 with TRBJ1-2, with 10 bases identical to TRBD1. Trimming at V came to 5 bases and at J to 3 bases, leaving 3 bases not matched to a gene. CDR3 size: 14 residues. Per germline, CDR1 LNHNV and CDR2 YYDKDF (reference sequence). In DNA, the CDR3 is TGTGCCACCAGCGGTGGACAGGGGGACTATGGCTACACCTTC. It is translated as CATSGGQGDYGYTF.

This chain links TRBV6-2 or TRBV6-3 with TRBJ2-5; 8 bases line up with TRBD1. The J call may be incorrect, as the DNA end agrees better with TRBJ2-7. The CDR3 spans 14 residues. The germline gives CDR1 MNHEY, CDR2 SVGEGT. CDR3 amino acids: CASSRTGTGYEQYF. The DNA of the CDR3 is TGTGCCAGCAGTCGAACCGGGACAGGCTACGAGCAGTACTTC.

The chain joins TRBV5-4 to TRBJ2-3; D call uncertain. The CDR3 runs 14 residues. Looked up from germline, CDR1 is SGHNT and CDR2 is YYREEE (reference sequence). V was trimmed by 1 base and J by 0 bases, leaving 6 bases between them. The CDR3 nucleotides are TGTGCCAGCAGCTTGAGTAAAAGCACAGATACGCAGTATTTT. It translates to CASSLSKSTDTQYF.

A few counts support this clonotype. This chain uses TRBV11-3 with TRBJ2-5, with no clear D. The CDR3 is made up of 14 amino acids. Germline V CDR1 and CDR2: SGHNT, YENEEA. The germline V and J ends were trimmed by 1 base and 2 bases, with 8 bases remaining between them. The CDR3 reads CASSLGKGQETQYF. The CDR3 bases are TGTGCCAGCAGCTTAGGGAAGGGTCAAGAGACCCAGTACTTC.